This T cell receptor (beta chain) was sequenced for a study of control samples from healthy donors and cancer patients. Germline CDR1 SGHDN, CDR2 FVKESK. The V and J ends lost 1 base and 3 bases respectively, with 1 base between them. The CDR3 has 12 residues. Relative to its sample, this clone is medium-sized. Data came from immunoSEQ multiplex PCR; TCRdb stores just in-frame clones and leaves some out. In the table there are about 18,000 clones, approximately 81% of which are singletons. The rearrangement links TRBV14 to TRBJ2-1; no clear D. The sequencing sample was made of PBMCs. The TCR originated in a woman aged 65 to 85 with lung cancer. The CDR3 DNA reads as TGTGCCAGCAGCCAAGTCTACAATGAGCAGTTCTTC. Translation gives CASSQVYNEQFF.